The rows below give T cell receptor beta chains drawn from one sample of a study of blood T cell repertoires in COVID-19. The table came from immunoSEQ multiplex PCR; TCRdb's copy has only in-frame clones and leaves some out. The sample yields under 200,000 clones, roughly 78% seen once. Sequencing was performed on peripheral blood. Receptor source: a man aged 70-80 years with active or convalescent COVID-19. Each CDR3 is given without its conserved first and last residue. The order of the fields is CDR3 protein, clone size, V gene. A row's size may be missing; if present it is once, few, many or a size class.

CDR3 protein: ASSRGGTHEKLF
clone size: many
V gene: TRBV6-5

CDR3 protein: SASRGRAREQF
clone size: .
V gene: TRBV20-1

CDR3 protein: ASSSPRRTGGGGYT
clone size: few
V gene: TRBV11-2

CDR3 protein: AWSLGQGSGGEQY
clone size: few
V gene: TRBV30

CDR3 protein: ASSPSYRGATEAF
clone size: .
V gene: TRBV18

CDR3 protein: ASSPRTSERGEQF
clone size: .
V gene: TRBV18

CDR3 protein: ASSFPGTGVADTQY
clone size: .
V gene: TRBV5-1

CDR3 protein: AVGTGEGNTIY
clone size: .
V gene: TRBV30

CDR3 protein: ASSARGWDTERYGYT
clone size: once
V gene: TRBV6-1

CDR3 protein: ASSPRDQGSYEQY
clone size: .
V gene: TRBV13

CDR3 protein: ASSVRDSTYNSPLH
clone size: .
V gene: TRBV7-8

CDR3 protein: ASSRDRPHMNTEAF
clone size: .
V gene: TRBV6-6

CDR3 protein: AISQVGLPNTDTQY
clone size: .
V gene: TRBV10-3

CDR3 protein: SVVEGAMDSPLH
clone size: .
V gene: TRBV29-1

CDR3 protein: ASSQDRIGTRQY
clone size: few
V gene: TRBV4-3

CDR3 protein: ASSQEEQGGAGELF
clone size: once
V gene: TRBV4-3

CDR3 protein: ATRPYGDGYGYT
clone size: once
V gene: TRBV15

CDR3 protein: ASSPRPAGQGTNEQY
clone size: .
V gene: TRBV4-3

CDR3 protein: ASSPGQGIDTQY
clone size: once
V gene: TRBV18

CDR3 protein: ASSSGTGGLGSIQY
clone size: few
V gene: TRBV6-5

CDR3 protein: ASSLPGISTDTQY
clone size: .
V gene: TRBV7-9

CDR3 protein: ASSLRTIGTNTEAF
clone size: few
V gene: TRBV5-1

CDR3 protein: ATSTRAGGDEQF
clone size: .
V gene: TRBV2

CDR3 protein: ASINMSQGVYGYT
clone size: .
V gene: TRBV7-9

CDR3 protein: ASSFFNYNEQF
clone size: once
V gene: TRBV7-9

CDR3 protein: ASSQVLVAGAEAF
clone size: .
V gene: TRBV4-1

CDR3 protein: AIRLQDSGNTIY
clone size: few
V gene: TRBV10-3

CDR3 protein: ASSYPFPPELF
clone size: once
V gene: TRBV6-2/TRBV6-3

CDR3 protein: ASSSGRQGRTDTQY
clone size: .
V gene: TRBV2

CDR3 protein: ASSLVRGPYEQY
clone size: .
V gene: TRBV5-5

CDR3 protein: ASSPPGQRKY
clone size: .
V gene: TRBV12-3/TRBV12-4

CDR3 protein: ASSSTDSNQPQH
clone size: .
V gene: TRBV7-9

CDR3 protein: ASSVSSSSGDSGNTIY
clone size: .
V gene: TRBV9

CDR3 protein: ASSRRLAGREEQY
clone size: .
V gene: TRBV7-2

CDR3 protein: ASSLVASDRGSEQY
clone size: .
V gene: TRBV11-2

CDR3 protein: ASSPGQGIYEQY
clone size: .
V gene: TRBV5-1

CDR3 protein: ASSLPGGVRESQETQY
clone size: .
V gene: TRBV11-2

CDR3 protein: ASSLGRETQY
clone size: .
V gene: TRBV12-3/TRBV12-4

CDR3 protein: ASSLGPTNYGYT
clone size: .
V gene: TRBV5-8

CDR3 protein: ASSAGTSGRIRDDETQY
clone size: .
V gene: TRBV7-7

CDR3 protein: ASSYKLAGTGELF
clone size: .
V gene: TRBV6-5

CDR3 protein: ASSSRGPGTEAF
clone size: .
V gene: TRBV11-3

CDR3 protein: ASSQNQNYGYT
clone size: .
V gene: TRBV14

CDR3 protein: ASSRGLIHGYT
clone size: .
V gene: TRBV24-1

CDR3 protein: ASGGPGAGASTGELF
clone size: .
V gene: TRBV5-4

CDR3 protein: ASTHLSGRSGELF
clone size: .
V gene: TRBV7-2

CDR3 protein: ASSVDRSYGYT
clone size: .
V gene: TRBV2

CDR3 protein: ASSLEGQNNEQF
clone size: .
V gene: TRBV5-1

CDR3 protein: ASSPSRVYTGELF
clone size: .
V gene: TRBV5-1

CDR3 protein: ASSAGQQGKLF
clone size: few
V gene: TRBV19

CDR3 protein: AISGGTKDGELF
clone size: .
V gene: TRBV10-3

CDR3 protein: ASSLGFLQGSTDTQY
clone size: .
V gene: TRBV5-1

CDR3 protein: ASNRGFGSEAF
clone size: .
V gene: TRBV6-5

CDR3 protein: AGGGFTDTQY
clone size: .
V gene: TRBV7-9

CDR3 protein: ASSYEVYGYT
clone size: .
V gene: TRBV6-2/TRBV6-3

CDR3 protein: ASSLSIRLAGSLTEQY
clone size: .
V gene: TRBV7-2

CDR3 protein: ASSSWGQGDEAF
clone size: .
V gene: TRBV6-2/TRBV6-3

CDR3 protein: ASSLDRVSTDTQY
clone size: .
V gene: TRBV11-2

CDR3 protein: SAEGVAEQF
clone size: .
V gene: TRBV29-1